Below are 32 T cell receptor beta chains sequenced from a single sample in a study of T cells in Graves' hyperthyroidism and ophthalmopathy. The TCR beta CDR3 regions underwent amplification using RNA transcripts as the source. An initial round of RT-PCR targeting the TCR CDR3 relied on the HTBI primer set. TCRdb recomputed calls from the multiplex PCR reads with MiXCR, one row per CDR3 protein. Of around 400,000 distinct CDR3 sequences listed, 15% to 18% were seen once; the top ten hold 25% to 35%. The sample consisted of blood. The receptors here all came from a woman between 18 and 30 years old with Graves' hyperthyroidism that later progressed to Graves' ophthalmopathy.

This clonotype was found many times. The V gene is TRBV7-9, the J gene TRBJ2-5; D not resolved. CDR1 and CDR2 (germline): SEHNR, FQNEAQ (reference sequence). The CDR3 is made up of 13 amino acids. V lost 8 bases and J 4 bases, leaving 14 bases between the germline ends. CDR3 nucleotides: TGTGCCAGCGGGTTATCATCCGTAGAGACCCAGTACTTC. Translated, it gives CASGLSSVETQYF.

Ten or more counts support this clonotype. The V gene is TRBV6-2 or TRBV6-3, the J gene TRBJ2-1, with D hard to call. This CDR3 has 12 residues. Germline-derived CDR1 and CDR2 are MNHEY and SVGEGT. The V and J ends lost 4 bases and 9 bases respectively, with 10 bases between them. The CDR3 loop reads CASSSANTEQFF. CDR3 nucleotide sequence: TGTGCCAGCAGTTCTGCTAACACTGAGCAGTTCTTC.

The V and J genes are TRBV25-1 and TRBJ2-5, with TRBD2 identical over 9 bases. This CDR3 is built from 14 residues. Per germline, CDR1 MGHDK and CDR2 SYGVNS. Trimming removed 3 bases from V and 5 bases from J; junction bases left unmatched: 4. CDR3 protein: CASSDSGSWETQYF. CDR3 bases: TGTGCCAGCAGTGATAGCGGGAGTTGGGAGACCCAGTACTTC.

The chain combines TRBV19 with TRBJ2-7, with TRBD1 identical over 7 bases. Germline CDR1 and CDR2: LNHDA and SQIVND (reference sequence). The V and J ends lost 9 bases and 2 bases, in that order; junction bases with no gene match: 7. CDR3 length: 13 amino acids. The CDR3 protein is CARTGQLTYEQYF. CDR3 bases: TGTGCCAGAACGGGACAGCTTACCTACGAGCAGTACTTC. The full variable domain, in which reference TRBV19 and TRBJ2-7 provide the parts outside the CDR3, is DGGITQSPKYLFRKEGQNVTLSCEQNLNHDAMYWYRQDPGQGLRLIYYSQIVNDFQKGDIAEGYSVSREKKESFPLTVTSAQKNPTAFYLCARTGQLTYEQYFGPGTRLTVT.

This clonotype was observed at least ten times. The chain uses TRBV5-1 and TRBJ2-7; TRBD2 aligns across 7 bases. CDR1 and CDR2 (germline): SGHRS, YFSETQ. J gave up 3 bases and V 2 bases, and 11 bases lay outside the gene matches. The CDR3 has 16 residues. CDR3: CASSFGGGLASYEQYF. CDR3 coding DNA: TGCGCCAGCAGCTTTGGGGGGGGTCTAGCGAGCTACGAGCAGTACTTC.

There are a few counts of this clonotype. The genes are TRBV2 and TRBJ2-5; the D gene is possibly TRBD1 (6 bases). Germline lookup yields CDR1 SNHLY and CDR2 FYNNEI. The CDR3 has 15 residues. Trimming removed 8 bases at V and 4 bases at J, with 20 bases between. The CDR3 DNA reads TGTGCCAGCCTTTCAGGGGACCTAGGAGTAGAGACCCAGTACTTC. Translated: CASLSGDLGVETQYF.

This chain uses TRBV7-9 with TRBJ1-1; 12 bases align to TRBD1. This CDR3 is 17 amino acids long. After removal of 8 bases from V and 11 bases from J, the junction contained 21 bases not matched to a gene. Per the germline V gene, CDR1 is SEHNR and CDR2 is FQNEAQ (reference sequence). The CDR3, as DNA: TGTGCCAGCGAGACCTTCCTCCCGGGACAGGGGGCTTTGCGGGCTTTCTTT. It encodes CASETFLPGQGALRAFF.

The table lists this clonotype with many counts. J is TRBJ2-1 and V is TRBV27, with TRBD2 matching over 8 bases. The junction had 3 bases not matched to a gene; V was cut back by 5 bases and J by 3 bases. CDR3 length: 14 amino acids. The germline gives CDR1 MNHEY, CDR2 SMNVEV (reference sequence). The CDR3 loop reads CASSNSGGYNEQFF. In nucleotides, the CDR3 is TGTGCCAGCAGTAACAGCGGGGGCTACAATGAGCAGTTCTTC.

This clonotype was seen repeatedly, ten times or more. V is TRBV20-1 and J is TRBJ1-2; 9 nucleotides agree with TRBD1. The CDR3 runs 16 residues. The junction had 8 bases not matched to a gene; V was cut back by 0 bases and J by 3 bases. Germline-derived CDR1 and CDR2 are DFQATT and SNEGSKA (reference sequence). The CDR3 DNA follows: TGCAGTGCTAGAGAGTGGGGACAGGGTAGAGACTATGGCTACACCTTC. Its translation: CSAREWGQGRDYGYTF.

This clonotype was observed once. The chain has TRBV19 and TRBJ1-2; D gene unclear. The CDR3 sequence is 15 residues long. Trimming pared 0 bases from V and 2 bases from J, leaving 10 bases between. CDR1 and CDR2 (germline): LNHDA, SQIVND (reference sequence). CDR3 sequence (DNA): TGTGCCAGTAGTATAGAGCCCAGAGGAAACTATGGCTACACCTTC. The encoded protein is CASSIEPRGNYGYTF.

This clonotype has at least ten counts. The rearrangement links TRBV28 to TRBJ2-3; weak D call: TRBD2 (6 bases). The CDR3 loop spans 17 amino acids. Looked up from germline, CDR1 is MDHEN and CDR2 is SYDVKM. Trimming took off 3 bases at V and 4 bases at J, with 20 bases between the two ends. In DNA form, the CDR3 reads TGTGCCAGCAGTTTCCCTCTCCTAGCGACGGGCGCAGATACGCAGTATTTT. Its protein product is CASSFPLLATGADTQYF.

This clonotype was observed at least ten times. CDR3 region: CASSYTADRGSKAQGSLNTEAFF. CDR3 DNA: TGTGCCAGCAGTTACACCGCGGACCGGGGCTCTAAGGCCCAAGGGTCACTGAACACTGAAGCTTTCTTT. This chain uses TRBV6-2 or TRBV6-3 with TRBJ1-1; a possible D gene is TRBD1 (5 bases). Between the trimmed V and J ends, which lost 2 bases and 0 bases, there was a span of 34 bases. Germline lookup yields CDR1 MNHEY and CDR2 SVGEGT. CDR3 length: 23 residues.

The genes are TRBV5-6 and TRBJ2-2; D gene uncertain. This CDR3 is 14 amino acids long. CDR1 is SGHDT, CDR2 YYEEEE, per germline. V was trimmed by 5 bases and J by 5 bases, leaving 13 bases between them. CDR3: CASRSFWGTGELFF. CDR3 DNA: TGTGCCAGCAGGAGTTTTTGGGGAACCGGGGAGCTGTTTTTT.

This clonotype was detected only a few times. The chain joins TRBV11-2 to TRBJ2-1; D possibly uses TRBD1 or TRBD2 (5 bases each). Germline V gene lookup returns CDR1 SGHAT and CDR2 FQNNGV. The V end was cut by 0 bases, the J end by 9 bases, with 18 bases between. The CDR3 runs 16 residues. This chain's CDR3 is CASSLDLGRVTGEQFF. CDR3 in DNA: TGTGCCAGCAGCTTAGATCTGGGGCGGGTAACAGGTGAGCAGTTCTTC.

This clonotype came up many times. The chain employs TRBV20-1 and TRBJ1-2; tentatively, D is TRBD1 (6 bases). This CDR3 comprises 13 residues. CDR1 is DFQATT, CDR2 SNEGSKA, per germline (reference sequence). V was trimmed by 3 bases and J by 8 bases, leaving 16 bases between them. This CDR3 is CSASGTPDSGYTF. The CDR3 DNA reads TGCAGTGCTAGCGGGACACCCGATAGCGGCTACACCTTC.

The gene calls are TRBV12-3 or TRBV12-4 and TRBJ2-3; 7 bases match TRBD1. CDR3 length: 17 amino acids. The V segment lost 6 bases and the J segment 0 bases; nucleotides outside the gene matches: 12. CDR3 loop: CASSRHTGAESTDTQYF. Here the CDR3 DNA reads TGTGCCAGCAGCCGGCATACAGGGGCGGAGAGCACAGATACGCAGTATTTT.

This clonotype was picked up many times. V gene TRBV28 combines with J gene TRBJ2-1; TRBD2 aligns across 15 bases. CDR3 length equals 22 residues. Trimming cost V 2 bases and J 4 bases; bases outside gene matches: 18. Germline CDR1 and CDR2: MDHEN and SYDVKM. DNA for the CDR3: TGTGCCAGCAGTTTAGCACGGGCCTGGGTCGGGACTAGCGGGAGGACTTACAATGAGCAGTTCTTC. Translating it yields CASSLARAWVGTSGRTYNEQFF.

The V gene is TRBV20-1, the J gene TRBJ2-2, with 14 bases matching TRBD2. The V gene end was trimmed by 3 bases and the J gene end by 1 base; junction bases not matched to a gene: 4. This CDR3 is built from 17 residues. From germline, CDR1 is DFQATT and CDR2 SNEGSKA (reference sequence). The CDR3 DNA follows: TGCAGTGCTAGGGGGACTAGCGGGAGAAAGAACACCGGGGAGCTGTTTTTT. It codes for CSARGTSGRKNTGELFF.

The sample holds a few counts of this clonotype. The genes are TRBV18 and TRBJ1-2; 9 nucleotides align to TRBD1. This CDR3 is 16 amino acids long. Germline values: CDR1 KGHSH, CDR2 LQKENI. With 2 bases clipped from V and 5 bases from J, the junction kept 9 bases outside the gene matches. Here the CDR3 reads CASSPEGTGNRYGYTF. In nucleotides, the CDR3 is TGTGCCAGCTCACCAGAAGGGACAGGGAATCGATATGGCTACACCTTC.

As regards this clonotype: A much larger clone lies one base from this, so it may be a read error. The chain has TRBV30 and TRBJ2-3; D is unresolved. This CDR3 region has 12 residues. The V gene's germline CDR1 is GTSNPN and CDR2 SVGIG (reference sequence). Trimming cost V 2 bases and J 4 bases, with 7 bases left between them. The CDR3 nucleotides read TGTGCCTGGAGTCTGAGTCCAGATACGCAGTATTTT. Its translation: CAWSLSPDTQYF.

In this sample, this clonotype turned up many times. The V and J genes are TRBV12-3 or TRBV12-4 and TRBJ2-3; TRBD2 matches at 8 bases. V trimming: 8 bases; J trimming: 6 bases; junction bases outside the gene matches: 16. CDR3 length: 16 residues. The CDR3 reads CASRSLLRSGDDTQYF. The CDR3 bases are TGTGCCAGCCGGAGCCTCCTTCGTAGCGGGGACGATACGCAGTATTTT.

The V call is TRBV10-3, the J call TRBJ2-2; D remains unclear. The germline V and J ends were trimmed by 7 bases and 5 bases, with 14 bases remaining between them. The CDR3 loop spans 14 amino acids. The V gene's germline CDR1 is ENHRY and CDR2 SYGVKD. CDR3 DNA sequence: TGTGCCATCACTGGGGTCCTTGGGACCGGGGAGCTGTTTTTT. Residues: CAITGVLGTGELFF.

Comments on this clonotype: With a much larger clone just one base away, this may be a read error. The J gene is TRBJ1-6, the V gene TRBV20-1; D unclear. Germline V gene lookup returns CDR1 DFQATT and CDR2 SNEGSKA (reference sequence). CDR3 length equals 17 residues. In DNA, the CDR3 is TGCAGTGCTAGAGATGCAAACAGCCCGATTCATAATTCATCCCTCCACTTT. This gives the protein CSARDANSPIHNSSLHF.

This clonotype was picked up a small number of times. This sequence joins TRBV6-7 and TRBJ2-5, with D tentatively TRBD2 (5 bases). TRBV6-7 is an ORF for which the function is uncertain. The CDR3 is 14 amino acids. V lost 2 bases and J lost 5, with 12 bases in between. The CDR3 is CASSYEGEGETQYF. DNA for the CDR3: TGTGCCAGCAGTTACGAAGGAGAGGGCGAGACCCAGTACTTC.

This clonotype was seen ten or more times. The chain uses TRBV15 and TRBJ1-1; no definite D call. Trimming stripped 5 bases from V and 3 bases from J, with 16 bases between. The CDR3 is made up of 15 amino acids. Germline values: CDR1 LNHNV, CDR2 YYDKDF (reference sequence). The DNA for the CDR3 is TGTGCCACCAGCGGAGTCCTGTTGAGGGACACTGAAGCTTTCTTT. It yields the protein CATSGVLLRDTEAFF.

In the case of this clonotype: A read error may explain this, as a much larger clone is one base away. CDR3 residues: CSARGQGTIYEQYF. The CDR3 DNA reads as TGCAGTGCTAGAGGACAGGGGACGATCTACGAGCAGTACTTC. V usage is TRBV20-1 and J usage is TRBJ2-7; 8 nucleotides match TRBD1. Germline assignment: CDR1 DFQATT and CDR2 SNEGSKA (reference sequence). The CDR3 spans 14 residues. Trimming cost V 1 base and J 3 bases; bases outside gene matches: 5.

This clonotype was found many times. The chain combines TRBV7-8 with TRBJ2-2; 7 nucleotides agree with TRBD2. This CDR3 spans 18 amino acids. The V segment lost 3 bases and the J segment 5 bases; nucleotides outside the gene matches: 15. Germline V gene lookup returns CDR1 SGHVS and CDR2 FQNEAQ. This chain's CDR3 is CASSLLRIVRERTGELFF. The CDR3 DNA reads as TGTGCCAGCAGCTTGCTACGCATTGTGCGGGAGAGGACCGGGGAGCTGTTTTTT.

This clonotype was counted at least ten times. The chain links TRBV5-1 to TRBJ2-1; TRBD2 matches at 10 bases. The junction had 5 bases not matched to a gene; V was cut back by 7 bases and J by 1 base. This CDR3 contains 15 residues. Germline-derived CDR1 and CDR2 are SGHRS and YFSETQ. The CDR3 region has the DNA TGCGCCAGCGTGGAAGCGGGAGGGTCCTACAATGAGCAGTTCTTC. Its protein product is CASVEAGGSYNEQFF. Variable domain in full (rest from reference TRBV5-1 and TRBJ2-1): KAGVTQTPRYLIKTRGQQVTLSCSPISGHRSVSWYQQTPGQGLQFLFEYFSETQRNKGNFPGRFSGRQFSNSRSEMNVSTLELGDSALYLCASVEAGGSYNEQFFGPGTRLTVL.

V is TRBV30 and J is TRBJ2-3, with 10 bases that match TRBD1. The ends lost 2 bases at V and 8 bases at J; junction bases unmatched: 10. The CDR3 is 15 amino acids. Germline CDR1 and CDR2: GTSNPN and SVGIG (reference sequence). The CDR3 region has the DNA TGTGCCTGGAGTCCCGGGACAGGGGACTGGGGTACGCAGTATTTT. This sequence encodes CAWSPGTGDWGTQYF.

This clonotype was seen a few times. V usage is TRBV19 and J usage is TRBJ1-3; TRBD1 matches 7 bases. Per the germline V gene, CDR1 is LNHDA and CDR2 is SQIVND (reference sequence). CDR3 length: 15 residues. V lost 10 bases to trimming and J lost 0 bases; unmatched junction nucleotides: 9. The CDR3 is CATYRGAASGNTIYF. The CDR3 region has the DNA TGTGCCACTTACAGGGGAGCTGCCTCTGGAAACACCATATATTTT.

This clonotype was seen many times. The J gene is TRBJ2-1, the V gene TRBV20-1; D not resolved. CDR1 is DFQATT and CDR2 is SNEGSKA in the germline V gene (reference sequence). The CDR3 is made up of 11 amino acids. Trimming pared 6 bases from V and 6 bases from J, leaving 9 bases between. This chain's CDR3 is CSARPVNEQFF. CDR3 coding DNA: TGCAGTGCCCGACCCGTCAATGAGCAGTTCTTC.

This clonotype was picked up many times. The chain carries TRBV20-1 and TRBJ2-2; D remains unclear. The CDR3 loop spans 13 amino acids. V was trimmed by 5 bases and J by 1 base, leaving 8 bases between them. Germline CDR1 and CDR2: DFQATT and SNEGSKA (reference sequence). This CDR3 is CSASGENTGELFF. As DNA, the CDR3 is TGCAGTGCTTCCGGAGAGAACACCGGGGAGCTGTTTTTT.